This TCR beta chain was retrieved from a study of cytomegalovirus exposure and HLA in healthy donors. This clone was observed a few times. A junction end diverges from the germline sequence, so it may reflect a read error. Researchers ran the PCR with 60 Vbeta and 13 Jbeta primers. TCRdb keeps only in-frame clones here, not all; method: immunoSEQ multiplex PCR. Here the sample spans 100,000 to 150,000 clones, about 85% being singletons. This CDR3 spans 16 amino acids. Germline V lookup: CDR1 SGDLS, CDR2 YYNGEE. The receptor was derived from a man younger than 35 in good health and CMV-seropositive. The chain couples TRBV9 to TRBJ2-2, with 8 bases aligning to TRBD2. Sequenced input: PBMCs. CDR3 bases: TGTGCCAGCAGCGTATTTGTTAGCGGGAACGCCGGGGAGCTGTTTTTT. It codes for CASSVFVSGNAGELFF.